Shown below are 5 T cell receptor beta chains from a single sample sequenced in a study of early T cells in non-severe SARS-CoV-2 infection. MiXCR, run by TCRdb on the 5' RACE reads, gives a single entry per CDR3 protein. The profile shows roughly 50,000 distinct CDR3 sequences, approximately 7.6% of them singletons. Sequencing was performed on whole blood. The receptors stem from an adult who was a healthcare worker with PCR-confirmed SARS-CoV-2 infection or an uninfected control (not recorded which).

This clonotype was picked up many times. The V and J genes are TRBV12-5 and TRBJ1-1, with D possibly TRBD1 on 5 matching bases. The V and J ends lost 7 bases and 1 base respectively, with 10 bases between them. The CDR3 contains 13 residues. The germline V gene encodes CDR1 LGHNT and CDR2 FRNRAP. The CDR3 sequence is CASAPGQNTEAFF. The CDR3 bases are TGTGCTAGTGCCCCCGGACAGAACACTGAAGCTTTCTTT.

This clonotype was recorded many times. The rearrangement links TRBV6-5 to TRBJ2-1; D is perhaps TRBD2 (6 bases). The CDR3 is 13 residues long. Trimming cost V 7 bases and J 6 bases, with 13 bases left between them. Germline values: CDR1 MNHEY, CDR2 SVGAGI. CDR3 amino acids: CASTTSWFNEQFF. CDR3 bases: TGTGCCAGCACGACTAGTTGGTTCAATGAGCAGTTCTTC.

This chain links TRBV27 with TRBJ2-7, with D possibly TRBD1 on 5 matching bases. There are 14 residues in the CDR3. V was clipped by 0 bases and J by 4 bases, with 10 bases between them. The V gene's germline CDR1 is MNHEY and CDR2 SMNVEV (reference sequence). The CDR3 DNA reads as TGTGCCAGCAGTTTATCGGCTAAGGGGTACGAGCAGTACTTC. Translated, it gives CASSLSAKGYEQYF.

This clonotype was seen at least ten times. V usage is TRBV11-2 and J usage is TRBJ2-4, with a weak D call TRBD1 (6 bases). Germline CDR1 reads SGHAT; CDR2 reads FQNNGV. This CDR3 has 13 amino acids. The V end was cut by 8 bases, the J end by 3 bases, with 11 bases between. CDR3 region: CASLGDNKNIQYF. In nucleotides, the CDR3 is TGTGCCAGCCTGGGGGACAACAAAAACATTCAGTACTTC.

This clonotype was detected a few times. The V and J genes are TRBV20-1 and TRBJ2-3, with 9 bases lining up with TRBD2. Per the germline V gene, CDR1 is DFQATT and CDR2 is SNEGSKA (reference sequence). This CDR3 has 16 amino acids. The trim removed 3 bases at V and 2 bases at J, leaving 9 bases unmatched. The CDR3 nucleotides are TGCAGTGCTAGGGTGCCTAGCGGGGTCGTCACAGATACGCAGTATTTT. It yields the protein CSARVPSGVVTDTQYF.